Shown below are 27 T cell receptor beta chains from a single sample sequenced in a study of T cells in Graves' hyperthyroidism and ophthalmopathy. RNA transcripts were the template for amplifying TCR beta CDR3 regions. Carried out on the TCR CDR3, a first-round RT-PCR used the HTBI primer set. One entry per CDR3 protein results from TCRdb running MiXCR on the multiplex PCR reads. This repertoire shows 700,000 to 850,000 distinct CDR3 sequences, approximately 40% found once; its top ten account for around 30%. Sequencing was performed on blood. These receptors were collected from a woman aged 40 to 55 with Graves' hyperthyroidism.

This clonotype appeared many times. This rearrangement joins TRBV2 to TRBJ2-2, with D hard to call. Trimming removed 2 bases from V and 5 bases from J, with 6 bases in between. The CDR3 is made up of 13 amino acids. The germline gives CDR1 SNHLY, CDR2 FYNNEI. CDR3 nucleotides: TGTGCCAGCAGTGAACTGGGTACCGGGGAGCTGTTTTTT. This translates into CASSELGTGELFF.

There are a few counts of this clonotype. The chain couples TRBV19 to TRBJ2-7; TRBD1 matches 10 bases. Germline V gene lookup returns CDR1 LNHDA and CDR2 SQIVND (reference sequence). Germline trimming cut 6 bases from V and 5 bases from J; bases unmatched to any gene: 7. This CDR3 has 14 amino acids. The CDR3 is CASSQGQGNDEQYF. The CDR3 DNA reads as TGTGCCAGTAGCCAGGGACAGGGGAATGACGAGCAGTACTTC.

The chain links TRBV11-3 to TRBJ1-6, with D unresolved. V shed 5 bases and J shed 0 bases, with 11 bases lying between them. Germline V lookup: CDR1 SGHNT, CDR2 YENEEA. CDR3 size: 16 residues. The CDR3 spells CASSQDRSSYNSPLHF. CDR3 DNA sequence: TGTGCCAGCAGCCAAGATAGGAGCTCCTATAATTCACCCCTCCACTTT.

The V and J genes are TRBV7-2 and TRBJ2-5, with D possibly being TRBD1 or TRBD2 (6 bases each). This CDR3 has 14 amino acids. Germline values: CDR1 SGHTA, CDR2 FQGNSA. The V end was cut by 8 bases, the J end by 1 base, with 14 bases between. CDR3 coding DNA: TGTGCCAGCGGAAAACAGGGAGGCCAAGAGACCCAGTACTTC. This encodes CASGKQGGQETQYF.

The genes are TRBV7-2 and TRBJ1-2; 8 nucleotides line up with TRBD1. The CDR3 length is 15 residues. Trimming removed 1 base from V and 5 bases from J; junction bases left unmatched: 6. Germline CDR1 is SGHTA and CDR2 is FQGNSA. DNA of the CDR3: TGTGCCAGCAGCTTAGGCGTCGGACAGGGTTATGGCTACACCTTC. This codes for CASSLGVGQGYGYTF.

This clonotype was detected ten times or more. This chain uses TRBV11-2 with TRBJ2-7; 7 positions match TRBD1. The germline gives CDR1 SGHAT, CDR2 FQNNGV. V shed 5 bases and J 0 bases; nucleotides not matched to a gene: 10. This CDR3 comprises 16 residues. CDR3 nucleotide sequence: TGTGCCAGCAGCCCCGGGGATTGGGACAGCTCCTACGAGCAGTACTTC. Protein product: CASSPGDWDSSYEQYF.

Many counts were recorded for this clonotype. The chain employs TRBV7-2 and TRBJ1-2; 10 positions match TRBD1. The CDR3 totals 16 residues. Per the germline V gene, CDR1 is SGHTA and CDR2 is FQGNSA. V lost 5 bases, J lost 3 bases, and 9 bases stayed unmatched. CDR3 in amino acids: CASSKTSGQGHYGYTF. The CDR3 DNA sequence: TGTGCCAGCAGCAAAACCTCGGGACAGGGGCACTATGGCTACACCTTC.

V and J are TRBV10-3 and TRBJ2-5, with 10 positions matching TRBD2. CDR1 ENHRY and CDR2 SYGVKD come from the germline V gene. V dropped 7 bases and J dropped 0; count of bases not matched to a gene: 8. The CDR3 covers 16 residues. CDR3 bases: TGTGCCATCACTACCGGGACTAGCGAGGACCAAGAGACCCAGTACTTC. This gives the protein CAITTGTSEDQETQYF.

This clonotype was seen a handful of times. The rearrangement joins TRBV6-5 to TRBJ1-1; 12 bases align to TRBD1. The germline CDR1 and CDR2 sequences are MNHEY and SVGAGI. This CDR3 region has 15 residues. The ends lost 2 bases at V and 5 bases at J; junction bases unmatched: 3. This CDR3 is CASSYGTGGRTEAFF. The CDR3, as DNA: TGTGCCAGCAGTTACGGGACAGGGGGCAGGACTGAAGCTTTCTTT.

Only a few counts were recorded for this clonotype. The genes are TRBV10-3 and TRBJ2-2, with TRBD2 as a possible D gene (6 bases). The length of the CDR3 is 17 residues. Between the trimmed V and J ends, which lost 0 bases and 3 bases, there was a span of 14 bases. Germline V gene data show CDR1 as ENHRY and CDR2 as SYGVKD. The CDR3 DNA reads TGTGCCATCAGTGAGTCCCTTGGAGGGAGCGACACCGGGGAGCTGTTTTTT. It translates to CAISESLGGSDTGELFF.

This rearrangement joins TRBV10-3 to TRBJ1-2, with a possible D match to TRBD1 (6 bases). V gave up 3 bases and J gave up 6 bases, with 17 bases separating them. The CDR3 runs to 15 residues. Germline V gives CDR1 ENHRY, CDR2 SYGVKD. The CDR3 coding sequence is TGTGCCATCAGTGACCCGAAGGGGGGCCGGCATGGCTACACCTTC. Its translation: CAISDPKGGRHGYTF.

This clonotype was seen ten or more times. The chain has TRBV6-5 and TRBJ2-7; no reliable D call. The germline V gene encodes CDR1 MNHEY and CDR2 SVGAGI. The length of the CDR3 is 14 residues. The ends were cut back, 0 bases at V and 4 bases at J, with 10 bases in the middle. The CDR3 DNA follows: TGTGCCAGCAGTTACTCGCGGACGTCTTACGAGCAGTACTTC. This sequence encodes CASSYSRTSYEQYF.

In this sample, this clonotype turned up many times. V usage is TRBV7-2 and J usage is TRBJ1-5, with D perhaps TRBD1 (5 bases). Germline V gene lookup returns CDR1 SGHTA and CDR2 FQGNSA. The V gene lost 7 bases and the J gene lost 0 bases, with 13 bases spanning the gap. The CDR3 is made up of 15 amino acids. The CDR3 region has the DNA TGTGCCAGCATCCTGACCGGACATAGCAATCAGCCCCAGCATTTT. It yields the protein CASILTGHSNQPQHF.

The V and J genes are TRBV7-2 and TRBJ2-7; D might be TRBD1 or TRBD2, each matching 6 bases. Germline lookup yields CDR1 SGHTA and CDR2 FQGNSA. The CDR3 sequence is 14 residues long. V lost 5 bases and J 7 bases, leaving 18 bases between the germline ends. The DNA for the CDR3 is TGTGCCAGCAGCGCGCGTTGGGGGGCAGAAGAGCAGTACTTC. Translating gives CASSARWGAEEQYF.

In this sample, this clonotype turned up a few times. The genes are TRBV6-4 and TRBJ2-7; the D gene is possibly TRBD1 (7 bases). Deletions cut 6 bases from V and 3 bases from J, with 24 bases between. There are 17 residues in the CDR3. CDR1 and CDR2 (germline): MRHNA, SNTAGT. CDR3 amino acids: CASRLLGWRGLGYEQYF. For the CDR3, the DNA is TGTGCCAGCAGACTCCTTGGGTGGAGGGGGCTTGGCTACGAGCAGTACTTC.

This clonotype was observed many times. The CDR3 DNA reads as TGTGCCAGCAGTTCCCGCGGGAGCAACGAGCAGTACTTC. It codes for CASSSRGSNEQYF. The chain joins TRBV27 to TRBJ2-7; 7 positions agree with TRBD2. Germline loops: CDR1 MNHEY, CDR2 SMNVEV (reference sequence). The CDR3 has 13 residues. The V gene end was trimmed by 4 bases and the J gene end by 5 bases; junction bases not matched to a gene: 5.

CDR3 loop: CASASGAYEQYF. The CDR3 DNA is TGTGCCAGCGCTAGCGGAGCCTACGAGCAGTACTTC. The genes are TRBV25-1 and TRBJ2-7, with 7 bases aligning to TRBD2. Trimming at V came to 8 bases and at J to 2 bases, leaving 3 bases not matched to a gene. The CDR3 is made up of 12 amino acids. Germline V lookup: CDR1 MGHDK, CDR2 SYGVNS.

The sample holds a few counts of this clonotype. CDR3: CATQDRVAANEKLFF. The CDR3 DNA reads TGTGCCACCCAGGACAGGGTCGCGGCTAATGAAAAACTGTTTTTT. V and J are TRBV19 and TRBJ1-4; 8 bases match TRBD1. The CDR3 contains 15 residues. CDR1 and CDR2 (germline): LNHDA, SQIVND (reference sequence). Trimming took 10 bases from V and 3 from J; bases not matched to a gene: 10. Based on the CDR3 plus reference TRBV19 and TRBJ1-4, the full variable domain is DGGITQSPKYLFRKEGQNVTLSCEQNLNHDAMYWYRQDPGQGLRLIYYSQIVNDFQKGDIAEGYSVSREKKESFPLTVTSAQKNPTAFYLCATQDRVAANEKLFFGSGTQLSVL.

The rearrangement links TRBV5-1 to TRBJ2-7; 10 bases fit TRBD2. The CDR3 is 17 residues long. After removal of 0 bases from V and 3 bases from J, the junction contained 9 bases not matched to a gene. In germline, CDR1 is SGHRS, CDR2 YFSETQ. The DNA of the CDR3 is TGCGCCAGCAGCTTGGGACTAGCGGGCGCTTCGGACTACGAGCAGTACTTC. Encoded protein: CASSLGLAGASDYEQYF.

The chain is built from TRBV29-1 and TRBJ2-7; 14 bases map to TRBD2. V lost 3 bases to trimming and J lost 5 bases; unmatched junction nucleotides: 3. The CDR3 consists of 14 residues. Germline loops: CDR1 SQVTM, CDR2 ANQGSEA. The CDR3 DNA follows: TGCAGCGTTGAGGGACTAGCGGGGGCCGACGAGCAGTACTTC. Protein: CSVEGLAGADEQYF.

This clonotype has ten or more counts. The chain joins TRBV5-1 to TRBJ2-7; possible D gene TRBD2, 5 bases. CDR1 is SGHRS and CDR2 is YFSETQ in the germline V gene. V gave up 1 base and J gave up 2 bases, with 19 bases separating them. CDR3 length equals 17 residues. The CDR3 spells CASSLSPERDLTYEQYF. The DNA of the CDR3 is TGCGCCAGCAGCTTGTCCCCCGAGAGGGATCTTACCTACGAGCAGTACTTC.

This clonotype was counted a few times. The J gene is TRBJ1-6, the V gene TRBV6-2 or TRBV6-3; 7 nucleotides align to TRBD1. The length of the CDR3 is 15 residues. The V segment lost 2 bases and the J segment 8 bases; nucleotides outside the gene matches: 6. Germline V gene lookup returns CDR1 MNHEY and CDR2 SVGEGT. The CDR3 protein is CASSYRRGGDSPLHF. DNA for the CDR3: TGTGCCAGCAGTTACAGGAGAGGGGGCGATTCACCCCTCCACTTT.

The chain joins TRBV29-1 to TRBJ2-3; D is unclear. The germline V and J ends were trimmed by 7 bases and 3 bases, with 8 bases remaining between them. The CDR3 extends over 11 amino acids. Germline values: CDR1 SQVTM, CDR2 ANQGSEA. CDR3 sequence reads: CSAARTDTQYF. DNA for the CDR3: TGCAGCGCCGCCCGGACAGATACGCAGTATTTT.

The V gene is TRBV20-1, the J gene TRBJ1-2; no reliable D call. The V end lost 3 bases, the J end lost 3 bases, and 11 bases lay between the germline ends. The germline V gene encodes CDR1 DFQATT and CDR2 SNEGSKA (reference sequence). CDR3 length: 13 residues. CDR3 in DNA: TGCAGTGCTAGGAACAGCCTAGACTATGGCTACACCTTC. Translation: CSARNSLDYGYTF.

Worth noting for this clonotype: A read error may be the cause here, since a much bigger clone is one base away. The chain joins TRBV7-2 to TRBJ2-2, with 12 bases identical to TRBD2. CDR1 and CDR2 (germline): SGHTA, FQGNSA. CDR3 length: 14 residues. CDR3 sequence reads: CASSLGLAGVTLLF. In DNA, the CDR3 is TGTGCCAGCAGCTTAGGACTAGCGGGGGTGACGTTGCTTTTT.

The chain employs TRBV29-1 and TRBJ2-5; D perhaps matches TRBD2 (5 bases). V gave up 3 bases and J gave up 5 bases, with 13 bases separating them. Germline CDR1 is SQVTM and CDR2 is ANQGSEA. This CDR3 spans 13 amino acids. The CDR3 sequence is CSVDDGESETQYF. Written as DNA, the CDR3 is TGCAGCGTTGACGACGGGGAGTCGGAGACCCAGTACTTC.

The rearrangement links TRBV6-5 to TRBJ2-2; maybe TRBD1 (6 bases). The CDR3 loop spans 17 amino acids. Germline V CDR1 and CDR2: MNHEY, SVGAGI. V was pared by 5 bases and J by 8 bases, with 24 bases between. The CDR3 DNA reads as TGTGCCAGCAGTACCCGAACCGGGACACGGGCTTCGGGGGAGCTGTTTTTT. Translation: CASSTRTGTRASGELFF.